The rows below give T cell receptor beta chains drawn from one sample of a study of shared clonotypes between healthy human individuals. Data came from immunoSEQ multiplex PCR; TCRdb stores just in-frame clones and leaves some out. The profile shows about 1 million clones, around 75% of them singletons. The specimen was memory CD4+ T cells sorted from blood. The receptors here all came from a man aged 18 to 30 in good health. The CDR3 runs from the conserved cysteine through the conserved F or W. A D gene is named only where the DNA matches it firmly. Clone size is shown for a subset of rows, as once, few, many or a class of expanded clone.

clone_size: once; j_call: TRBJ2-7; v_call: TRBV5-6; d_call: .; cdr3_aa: CASSLDSSSYEQYF; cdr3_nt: TGTGCCAGCAGCTTGGACAGTAGCTCCTACGAGCAGTACTTC
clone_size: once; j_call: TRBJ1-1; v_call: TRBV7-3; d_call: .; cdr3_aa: CASSSSGPNTEAFF; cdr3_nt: TGTGCCAGCAGCTCCTCCGGGCCGAACACTGAAGCTTTCTTT
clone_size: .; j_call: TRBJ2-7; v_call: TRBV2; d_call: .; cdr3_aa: CASRGPALSYEQYF; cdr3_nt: TGTGCCAGCAGGGGACCTGCGCTCTCCTACGAGCAGTACTTC
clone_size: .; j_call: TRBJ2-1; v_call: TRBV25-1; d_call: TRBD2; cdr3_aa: CASSGVAGGPGSGGEQFF; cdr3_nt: TGTGCCAGCAGTGGGGTAGCGGGAGGGCCTGGGAGCGGGGGTGAGCAGTTCTTC
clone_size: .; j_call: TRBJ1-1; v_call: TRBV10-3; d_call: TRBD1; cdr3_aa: CAISTGGPYPKTHHF; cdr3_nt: TGTGCCATCAGTACAGGGGGCCCGTACCCCAAAACTCACCACTTT
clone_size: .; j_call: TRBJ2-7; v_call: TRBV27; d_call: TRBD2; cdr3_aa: CASSLTSGYSYEQYF; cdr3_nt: TGTGCCAGCAGTCTAACTAGCGGGTACTCCTACGAGCAGTACTTC
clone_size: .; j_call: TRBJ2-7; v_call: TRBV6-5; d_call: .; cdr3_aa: CASSYSRTRNEQYF; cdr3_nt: TGTGCCAGCAGTTACTCGAGAACGAGGAACGAGCAGTACTTC
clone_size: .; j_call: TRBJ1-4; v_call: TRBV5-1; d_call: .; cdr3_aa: CASSLASIGSNEKLFF; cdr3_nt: TGCGCCAGCAGCTTGGCCTCGATAGGTTCGAATGAAAAACTGTTTTTT
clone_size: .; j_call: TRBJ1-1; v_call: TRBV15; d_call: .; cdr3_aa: CATSRGEAGGEAFF; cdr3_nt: TGTGCCACCAGCAGAGGAGAGGCCGGTGGTGAAGCTTTCTTT
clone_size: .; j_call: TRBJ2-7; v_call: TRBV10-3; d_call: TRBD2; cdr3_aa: CAIRGGSSLYEQYF; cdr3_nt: TGTGCCATCAGGGGCGGGAGTTCCCTTTACGAGCAGTACTTC
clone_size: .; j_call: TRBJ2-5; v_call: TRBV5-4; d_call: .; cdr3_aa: CASSLEFQETQYF; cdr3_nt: TGTGCCAGCAGCTTGGAGTTCCAAGAGACCCAGTACTTC
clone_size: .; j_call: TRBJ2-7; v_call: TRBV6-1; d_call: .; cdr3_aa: CASSEAPPGLGRYEQYF; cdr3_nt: TGTGCCAGCAGTGAAGCTCCTCCGGGCCTAGGGCGATACGAGCAGTACTTC
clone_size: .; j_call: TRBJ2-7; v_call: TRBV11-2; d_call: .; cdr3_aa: CASSLNYWEQYF; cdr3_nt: TGTGCCAGCAGCTTGAATTATTGGGAGCAGTACTTC
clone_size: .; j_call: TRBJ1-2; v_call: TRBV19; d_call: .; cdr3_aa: CASRDPGANYGYTF; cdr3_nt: TGTGCCAGTAGAGACCCGGGAGCGAACTATGGCTACACCTTC
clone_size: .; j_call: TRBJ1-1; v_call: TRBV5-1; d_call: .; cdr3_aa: CASKPLEGILNTEAFF; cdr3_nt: TGCGCCAGCAAGCCCCTAGAGGGGATTCTGAACACTGAAGCTTTCTTT
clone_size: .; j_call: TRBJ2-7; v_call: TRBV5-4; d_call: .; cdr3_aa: CATGAGGGYEQYF; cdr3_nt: TGTGCCACGGGGGCAGGCGGAGGGTACGAGCAGTACTTC
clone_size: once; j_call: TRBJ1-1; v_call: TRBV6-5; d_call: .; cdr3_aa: CASRRGGNTEAFF; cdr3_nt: TGTGCCAGCAGGAGAGGGGGGAACACTGAAGCTTTCTTT
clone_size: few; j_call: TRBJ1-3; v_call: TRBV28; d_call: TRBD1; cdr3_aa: CAGRGQGSGNTIYF; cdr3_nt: TGTGCCGGCCGTGGACAGGGATCTGGAAACACCATATATTTT
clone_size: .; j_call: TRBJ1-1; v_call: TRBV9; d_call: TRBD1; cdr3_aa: CASSARQGSGTEAFF; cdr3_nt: TGTGCCAGCAGCGCAAGACAGGGGAGCGGCACTGAAGCTTTCTTT
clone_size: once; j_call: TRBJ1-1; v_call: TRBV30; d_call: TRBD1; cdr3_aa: CAWTDRAHTEAFF; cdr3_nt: TGTGCCTGGACGGACAGGGCCCACACTGAAGCTTTCTTT
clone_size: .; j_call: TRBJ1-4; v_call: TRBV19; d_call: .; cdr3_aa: CASSKAGSPNEKLFF; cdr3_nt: TGTGCCAGTAGTAAGGCCGGGTCACCTAATGAAAAACTGTTTTTT
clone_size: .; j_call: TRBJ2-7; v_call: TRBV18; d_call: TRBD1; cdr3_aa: CASSRTDQGDEQYF; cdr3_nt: TGTGCCAGCTCACGGACGGACCAGGGGGACGAGCAGTACTTC
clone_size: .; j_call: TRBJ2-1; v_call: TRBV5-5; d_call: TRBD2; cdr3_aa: CASHPVSGIFSPPLYNEQFF; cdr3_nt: TGTGCCAGCCATCCGGTCAGCGGGATTTTTTCCCCCCCCCTCTACAATGAGCAGTTCTTC
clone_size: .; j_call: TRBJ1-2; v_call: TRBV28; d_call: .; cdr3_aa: CASSYSTGGLGYTF; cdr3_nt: TGTGCCAGCAGTTATTCTACTGGAGGGTTGGGCTACACCTTC
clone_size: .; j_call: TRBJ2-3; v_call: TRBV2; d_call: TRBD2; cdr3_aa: CASERESGTDTQYF; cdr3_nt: TGTGCCAGCGAGCGGGAGTCAGGCACAGATACGCAGTATTTT
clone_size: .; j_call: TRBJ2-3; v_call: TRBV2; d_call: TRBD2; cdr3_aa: CASTRLAGGADTQYF; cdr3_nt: TGTGCCAGCACTAGACTAGCGGGAGGGGCAGATACGCAGTATTTT
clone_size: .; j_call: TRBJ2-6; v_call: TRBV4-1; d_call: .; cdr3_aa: CASSQDRAGSSSGANVLTF; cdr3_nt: TGCGCCAGCAGCCAAGATCGGGCAGGGTCCAGCTCTGGGGCCAACGTCCTGACTTTC
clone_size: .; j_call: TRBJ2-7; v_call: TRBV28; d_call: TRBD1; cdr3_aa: CATWTGGFYEQYF; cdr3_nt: TGTGCCACCTGGACAGGGGGCTTCTACGAGCAGTACTTC
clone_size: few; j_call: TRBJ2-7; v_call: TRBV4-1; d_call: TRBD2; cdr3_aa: CASSQDQRGVYYEQYF; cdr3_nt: TGCGCCAGCAGCCAAGACCAGCGGGGGGTTTACTACGAGCAGTACTTC
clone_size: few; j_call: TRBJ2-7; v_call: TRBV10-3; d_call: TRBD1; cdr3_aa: CATGTGGTYEQYF; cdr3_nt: TGTGCCACCGGCACAGGGGGGACCTACGAGCAGTACTTC
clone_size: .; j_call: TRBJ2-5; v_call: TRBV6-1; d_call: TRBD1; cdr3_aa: CATTGGRLANF; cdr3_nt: TGTGCCACTACAGGGGGCAGGCTGGCCAACTTC
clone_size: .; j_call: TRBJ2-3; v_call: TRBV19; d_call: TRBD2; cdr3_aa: CASSPPGGTDTQYF; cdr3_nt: TGTGCCAGTAGTCCCCCGGGGGGGACAGATACGCAGTATTTT
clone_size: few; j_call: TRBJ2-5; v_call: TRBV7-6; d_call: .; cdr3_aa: CASSFGQQETQYF; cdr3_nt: TGTGCCAGCAGCTTCGGGCAGCAAGAGACCCAGTACTTC
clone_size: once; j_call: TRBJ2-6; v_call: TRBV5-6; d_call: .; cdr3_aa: CASSLESGWRSNVLTF; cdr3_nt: TGTGCCAGCAGCTTGGAGTCAGGGTGGCGGTCGAACGTCCTGACTTTC
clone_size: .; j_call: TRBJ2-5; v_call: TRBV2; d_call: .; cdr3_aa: CASSEPRDQEAQYF; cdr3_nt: TGTGCCAGCAGCGAACCGAGAGACCAAGAGGCCCAGTACTTC
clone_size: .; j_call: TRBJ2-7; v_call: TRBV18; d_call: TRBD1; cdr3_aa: CASSPARQGYEQYF; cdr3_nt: TGTGCCAGCTCACCAGCGCGACAGGGCTACGAGCAGTACTTC
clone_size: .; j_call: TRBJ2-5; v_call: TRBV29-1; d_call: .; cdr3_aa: CSVVPGNQETQYF; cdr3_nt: TGCAGCGTTGTGCCCGGGAACCAAGAGACCCAGTACTTC
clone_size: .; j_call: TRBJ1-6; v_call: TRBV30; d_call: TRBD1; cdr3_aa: CAWRAGQGSPLHF; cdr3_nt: TGTGCCTGGAGGGCGGGACAGGGATCACCCCTCCACTTT
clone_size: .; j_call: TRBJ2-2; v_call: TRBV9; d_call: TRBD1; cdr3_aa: CASSVGQVRTGELFF; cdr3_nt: TGTGCCAGCAGCGTGGGACAGGTTCGAACCGGGGAGCTGTTTTTT
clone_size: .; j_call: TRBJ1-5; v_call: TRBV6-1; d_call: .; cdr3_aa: CASSVGPQGTGQPQHF; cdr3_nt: TGTGCCAGCAGTGTAGGGCCGCAGGGAACGGGTCAGCCCCAGCATTTT
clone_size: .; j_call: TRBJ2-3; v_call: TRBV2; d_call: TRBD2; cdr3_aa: CASTRGLTDTQYF; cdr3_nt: TGTGCCAGCACGCGGGGGTTGACAGATACGCAGTATTTT
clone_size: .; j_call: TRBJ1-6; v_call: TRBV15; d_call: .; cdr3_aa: CATSRDATGNSPLHF; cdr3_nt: TGTGCCACCAGCAGAGACGCCACGGGTAATTCACCCCTCCACTTT
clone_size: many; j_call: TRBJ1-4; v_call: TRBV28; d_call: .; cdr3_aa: CASSTQQSNEKLFF; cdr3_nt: TGTGCCAGCAGTACCCAACAGAGTAATGAAAAACTGTTTTTT
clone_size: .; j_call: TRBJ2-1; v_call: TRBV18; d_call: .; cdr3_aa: CASSPHIGVAIEQFF; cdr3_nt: TGTGCCAGCTCACCACATATCGGGGTAGCGATTGAGCAGTTCTTC
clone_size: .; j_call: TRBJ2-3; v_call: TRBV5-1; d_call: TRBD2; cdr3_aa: CASSLIAGGADTQYF; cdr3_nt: TGCGCCAGCAGCTTGATAGCGGGAGGAGCAGATACGCAGTATTTT
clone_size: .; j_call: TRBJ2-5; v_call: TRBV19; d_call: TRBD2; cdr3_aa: CASRKGSGGVYRAETQYF; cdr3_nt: TGTGCCAGTAGAAAAGGGAGCGGGGGGGTTTACCGGGCGGAGACCCAGTACTTC
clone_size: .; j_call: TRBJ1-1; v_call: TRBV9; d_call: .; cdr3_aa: CASSVHLNTEAFF; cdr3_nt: TGTGCCAGCAGCGTACACTTGAACACTGAAGCTTTCTTT
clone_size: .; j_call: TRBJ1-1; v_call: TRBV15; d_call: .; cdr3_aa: CATSRALGAGAAFF; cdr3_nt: TGTGCCACCAGCAGAGCGCTCGGAGCAGGGGCAGCTTTCTTT
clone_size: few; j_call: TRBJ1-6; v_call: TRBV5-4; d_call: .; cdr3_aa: CASSLEGVNSPLHF; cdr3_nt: TGTGCCAGCAGCTTGGAAGGGGTGAATTCACCCCTCCACTTT
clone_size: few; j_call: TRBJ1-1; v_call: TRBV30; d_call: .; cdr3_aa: CAWSHSGGTEAFF; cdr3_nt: TGTGCCTGGAGTCACTCGGGGGGAACTGAAGCTTTCTTT
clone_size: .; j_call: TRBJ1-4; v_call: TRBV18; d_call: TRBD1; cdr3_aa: CASSSDRGNFLFF; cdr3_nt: TGTGCCAGCTCATCCGACAGGGGAAACTTCCTGTTTTTT
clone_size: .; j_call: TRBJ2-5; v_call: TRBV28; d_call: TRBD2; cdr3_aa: CASSLLALAEETQYF; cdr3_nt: TGTGCCAGCAGTTTATTGGCACTAGCGGAAGAGACCCAGTACTTC
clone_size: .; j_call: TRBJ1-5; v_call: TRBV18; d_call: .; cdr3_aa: CASSQQNSNQPQHF; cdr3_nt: TGTGCCAGCTCACAACAGAATAGCAATCAGCCCCAGCATTTT
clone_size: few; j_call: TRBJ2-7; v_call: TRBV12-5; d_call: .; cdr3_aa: CASGSRYEQYF; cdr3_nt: TGTGCTAGTGGTTCCCGCTACGAGCAGTACTTC
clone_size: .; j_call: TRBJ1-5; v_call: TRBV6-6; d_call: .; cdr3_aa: CASRGNGGNEPQHF; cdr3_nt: TGTGCCAGCAGGGGCAACGGGGGGAACGAGCCCCAGCATTTT